Shown below are 22 T cell receptor beta chains from a single sample sequenced in a study of cytomegalovirus exposure and HLA in healthy donors. The PCR was carried out with 60 Vbeta primers and 13 Jbeta primers. Clones were sequenced by immunoSEQ multiplex PCR, and TCRdb holds only the in-frame ones, with some missing. Among 95,000 to 150,000 clones, roughly 14% were seen once, and the ten largest hold about 2%. Sequencing was carried out using PBMCs. Receptors originate from a young woman in good health and CMV-seronegative.

The V gene is TRBV2, the J gene TRBJ1-1; the match to TRBD1 covers 7 bases. The V gene end was trimmed by 1 base and the J gene end by 2 bases; junction bases not matched to a gene: 4. The CDR3 spans 15 residues. Germline values: CDR1 SNHLY, CDR2 FYNNEI. In nucleotides, the CDR3 is TGTGCCAGCAGTGAAGGCCGGGACAGAAACACTGAAGCTTTCTTT. Translated, it gives CASSEGRDRNTEAFF.

This clone was recorded a few times. This chain uses TRBV18 with TRBJ2-2, with D perhaps matching TRBD1 (6 bases). This CDR3 comprises 16 residues. The germline V gene encodes CDR1 KGHSH and CDR2 LQKENI. Trimming left V 1 base short and J 6 bases short, with 15 bases between. The CDR3: CASSPQHAGGPGELFF. CDR3 sequence (DNA): TGTGCCAGCTCACCACAGCACGCTGGGGGCCCCGGGGAGCTGTTTTTT.

DNA for the CDR3: TGTGCCAGCAGCTACCAGGACAATAGCAATCAGCCCCAGCATTTT. Translating it yields CASSYQDNSNQPQHF. This chain links TRBV21-1 with TRBJ1-5; the table's D call, TRBD1, was not checked against the DNA. TRBV21-1 is an annotated pseudogene. CDR3 size: 15 residues.

V and J are TRBV4-3 and TRBJ2-7, with TRBD1 identical over 10 bases. Germline CDR1 reads LGHNA; CDR2 reads YSLEER. Trimming removed 3 bases from V and 5 bases from J; junction bases left unmatched: 10. CDR3 length: 16 residues. This chain's CDR3 is CASSQQPGTGVHEQYF. The CDR3 nucleotides are TGCGCCAGCAGCCAGCAACCCGGGACAGGGGTCCACGAGCAGTACTTC.

This sequence joins TRBV4-2 and TRBJ1-2; TRBD1 is a possible D gene (6 bases). Looked up from germline, CDR1 is LGHNA and CDR2 is YNFKEQ. The V end was cut by 1 base, the J end by 8 bases, with 23 bases between. CDR3 length: 17 residues. The CDR3 sequence: CASSQALITGNLLGYTF. CDR3 in DNA: TGTGCCAGCAGCCAAGCGTTGATCACAGGGAACCTTTTGGGCTACACCTTC.

V and J are TRBV28 and TRBJ1-5; no firm D call. Trimming took off 6 bases at V and 6 bases at J, with 9 bases between the two ends. CDR3 length equals 12 residues. Germline V lookup: CDR1 MDHEN, CDR2 SYDVKM. The CDR3 sequence: CASREGGQPQHF. The CDR3 bases are TGTGCCAGCAGGGAGGGCGGTCAGCCCCAGCATTTT.

For this clone: This specimen includes other DNA sequences encoding the same CDR3. This chain connects TRBV28 to TRBJ1-5; 9 bases fit TRBD1. The germline V gene encodes CDR1 MDHEN and CDR2 SYDVKM. V lost 10 bases to trimming and J lost 6 bases; unmatched junction nucleotides: 10. The CDR3 consists of 14 residues. This CDR3 reads CATITGGDLQPQHF. The CDR3 DNA is TGTGCCACCATTACAGGGGGCGACCTTCAGCCCCAGCATTTT.

The V gene is TRBV30, the J gene TRBJ2-1, with TRBD2 matching over 7 bases. Germline V gene sequence: CDR1 GTSNPN, CDR2 SVGIG (reference sequence). V was clipped by 5 bases and J by 7 bases; unmatched bases: 14. This CDR3 spans 15 amino acids. CDR3 loop: CAWDLAMTSSNEQFF. The DNA of the CDR3 is TGTGCCTGGGACCTGGCCATGACTAGCTCTAATGAGCAGTTCTTC.

This rearrangement joins TRBV30 to TRBJ2-7; no reliable D call. The CDR3 is 15 amino acids. The V gene lost 0 bases and the J gene lost 0 bases, with 12 bases spanning the gap. Germline lookup yields CDR1 GTSNPN and CDR2 SVGIG (reference sequence). The CDR3 spells CAWSVDPSSSYEQYF. CDR3 coding DNA: TGTGCCTGGAGTGTAGATCCCAGTTCCTCCTACGAGCAGTACTTC.

This clone turned up a few times. The chain has TRBV6-5 and TRBJ2-2; D unresolved. The CDR3 consists of 13 residues. V lost 4 bases, J lost 4 bases, and 7 bases lay in between. Germline CDR1 MNHEY, CDR2 SVGAGI. The CDR3 nucleotides are TGTGCCAGCAGTTTGCGGTCCACCGGGGAGCTGTTTTTT. This encodes CASSLRSTGELFF.

J is TRBJ2-1 and V is TRBV28, with TRBD2 identical over 9 bases. The CDR3 runs to 14 residues. Germline V gene data show CDR1 as MDHEN and CDR2 as SYDVKM. The V gene end was trimmed by 2 bases and the J gene end by 10 bases; junction bases not matched to a gene: 6. The CDR3 DNA follows: TGTGCCAGCAGTTTAGCGGGAGGGCCTAAGGAGCAGTTCTTC. Translating gives CASSLAGGPKEQFF.

The chain joins TRBV30 to TRBJ1-2; D gene uncertain. CDR3 length: 12 amino acids. Between the trimmed V and J ends, which lost 0 bases and 5 bases, there was a span of 7 bases. The germline V gene has CDR1 GTSNPN and CDR2 SVGIG (reference sequence). CDR3: CAWSVLRYGYTF. The DNA for the CDR3 is TGTGCCTGGAGTGTACTTCGGTATGGCTACACCTTC.

The chain employs TRBV10-2 and TRBJ1-4; D is unclear. V was clipped by 2 bases and J by 3 bases, with 16 bases between them. Germline lookup yields CDR1 WSHSY and CDR2 SAAADI. The CDR3 is made up of 17 amino acids. In DNA, the CDR3 is TGCGCCAGCAGTGAGAACCCCAGCGCCTTGGCTAATGAAAAACTGTTTTTT. This translates into CASSENPSALANEKLFF.

V and J are TRBV27 and TRBJ1-1; no firm D call. CDR3 size: 12 residues. CDR1 MNHEY and CDR2 SMNVEV come from the germline V gene (reference sequence). V was pared by 8 bases and J by 3 bases, with 10 bases between. In DNA, the CDR3 is TGTGCCAGCCTCGCCGGGGACACTGAAGCTTTCTTT. Protein: CASLAGDTEAFF.

This clone has only a few counts. The chain combines TRBV11-2 with TRBJ2-7; TRBD1 is a possible D gene (5 bases). Trimming left V 0 bases short and J 3 bases short, with 9 bases between. The CDR3 is made up of 14 amino acids. Germline loops: CDR1 SGHAT, CDR2 FQNNGV. The CDR3 DNA sequence: TGTGCCAGCAGCTTAGAACGACAGTACTACGAGCAGTACTTC. Protein product: CASSLERQYYEQYF. The full variable domain, in which reference TRBV11-2 and TRBJ2-7 provide the parts outside the CDR3, is EAGVAQSPRYKIIEKRQSVAFWCNPISGHATLYWYQQILGQGPKLLIQFQNNGVVDDSQLPKDRFSAERLKGVDSTLKIQPAKLEDSAVYLCASSLERQYYEQYFGPGTRLTVT.

The chain recombines TRBV19 with TRBJ1-1, with a weak D call TRBD1 (5 bases). The CDR3 has 13 amino acids. Germline V gene lookup returns CDR1 LNHDA and CDR2 SQIVND (reference sequence). Trimming removed 6 bases at V and 0 bases at J, with 8 bases between. In DNA, the CDR3 is TGTGCCAGTAGGAGGACACTGAACACTGAAGCTTTCTTT. As protein: CASRRTLNTEAFF. The variable domain in full, with the rest retrieved from reference TRBV19 and TRBJ1-1, is DGGITQSPKYLFRKEGQNVTLSCEQNLNHDAMYWYRQDPGQGLRLIYYSQIVNDFQKGDIAEGYSVSREKKESFPLTVTSAQKNPTAFYLCASRRTLNTEAFFGQGTRLTVV.

The chain carries TRBV12-5 and TRBJ2-1; D might be TRBD2 (5 bases). The germline V gene encodes CDR1 LGHNT and CDR2 FRNRAP. The V end lost 3 bases, the J end lost 5 bases, and 11 bases lay between the germline ends. The CDR3 totals 14 residues. In DNA, the CDR3 is TGTGCTAGTGGTTTTTACGGGAACAACAATGAGCAGTTCTTC. Its protein product is CASGFYGNNNEQFF.

In this sample, this clone turned up a few times. The V gene is TRBV27, the J gene TRBJ2-1; 7 positions agree with TRBD2. Trimming removed 4 bases from V and 5 bases from J; junction bases left unmatched: 8. Germline V lookup: CDR1 MNHEY, CDR2 SMNVEV (reference sequence). This CDR3 has 15 residues. CDR3 nucleotides: TGTGCCAGCAGTTCGCCTAGCGGAACCCACAATGAGCAGTTCTTC. Its translation is CASSSPSGTHNEQFF.

This chain uses TRBV30 with TRBJ1-2; D not certain. V lost 2 bases and J lost 11, with 12 bases in between. The germline gives CDR1 GTSNPN, CDR2 SVGIG (reference sequence). CDR3 length equals 11 residues. CDR3 in DNA: TGTGCCTGGAGTCGGTCTGGCGGTTACACCTTC. Translated: CAWSRSGGYTF.

In DNA form, the CDR3 reads TGTGCCAGCAGGTACAGACTACAAAGCTCCTACGAGCAGTACTTC. Residues: CASRYRLQSSYEQYF. V and J are TRBV2 and TRBJ2-7, with TRBD2 as a possible D gene (5 bases). V lost 6 bases, J lost 0 bases, and 15 bases lay in between. CDR1 and CDR2 from the germline V gene are SNHLY and FYNNEI. The CDR3 is made up of 15 amino acids. The whole variable domain, filled in from reference TRBV2 and TRBJ2-7, reads EPEVTQTPSHQVTQMGQEVILRCVPISNHLYFYWYRQILGQKVEFLVSFYNNEISEKSEIFDDQFSVERPDGSNFTLKIRSTKLEDSAMYFCASRYRLQSSYEQYFGPGTRLTVT.

The genes are TRBV28 and TRBJ2-7, with 9 bases lining up with TRBD1. The germline CDR1 and CDR2 sequences are MDHEN and SYDVKM. Trimming at V came to 6 bases and at J to 7 bases, leaving 7 bases not matched to a gene. The CDR3 is made up of 13 amino acids. The CDR3 DNA reads as TGTGCCAGCAGCGGGACAGGGTCGAGGGAGCAGTACTTC. Translated, it gives CASSGTGSREQYF.

This clone was found a few times. The J gene is TRBJ1-6, the V gene TRBV5-1; possibly TRBD1 for D (6 bases). V lost 0 bases and J lost 5, with 9 bases in between. This CDR3 region has 15 residues. The germline gives CDR1 SGHRS, CDR2 YFSETQ. As DNA, the CDR3 is TGCGCCAGCAGCTTGGTGGCAGGGGATAATTCACCCCTCCACTTT. Translation: CASSLVAGDNSPLHF.